These 13 T cell receptor beta chains were all obtained from the same sample, sequenced in a study of cytomegalovirus exposure and HLA in healthy donors. PCR was performed using 60 Vbeta and 13 Jbeta primers. The protocol was immunoSEQ multiplex PCR, while the TCRdb copy is restricted to in-frame clones and leaves out a portion. The data contain 70,000 or so clones, roughly 89% of them singletons. Sequencing was performed on PBMCs. The receptors here all came from a woman in her twenties or thirties in good health and CMV-seronegative.

The rearrangement links TRBV27 to TRBJ2-3; 7 nucleotides align to TRBD1. Germline V gives CDR1 MNHEY, CDR2 SMNVEV (reference sequence). This CDR3 contains 15 residues. With V trimmed by 3 bases and J by 0 bases, 3 bases remained unmatched. The CDR3 loop reads CASSLGQISTDTQYF. DNA for the CDR3: TGTGCCAGCAGTTTGGGACAGATTAGCACAGATACGCAGTATTTT.

The chain joins TRBV19 to TRBJ1-3, with 9 bases lining up with TRBD1. The CDR3 is 15 amino acids. The J segment lost 4 bases and the V segment lost 6 bases, leaving 7 bases of the junction unmatched. Per the germline V gene, CDR1 is LNHDA and CDR2 is SQIVND (reference sequence). The CDR3 nucleotides read TGTGCCAGTAGCTGGGACAGGGATGCAGGAAACACCATATATTTT. Protein: CASSWDRDAGNTIYF.

The chain is built from TRBV5-6 and TRBJ2-7, with 7 bases fitting TRBD2. The V gene's germline CDR1 is SGHDT and CDR2 YYEEEE. V shed 1 base, J shed 6 bases, and the junction held 13 bases outside the gene matches. CDR3 length: 16 amino acids. The CDR3 sequence is CASSLLAGDLFGEQYF. The CDR3 bases are TGTGCCAGCAGCTTGCTGGCGGGAGATCTGTTTGGCGAGCAGTACTTC.

V is TRBV7-9 and J is TRBJ2-7, with D maybe TRBD2 (7 bases). V was trimmed by 2 bases and J by 2 bases, leaving 16 bases between them. CDR1 is SEHNR, CDR2 FQNEAQ, per germline (reference sequence). This CDR3 is 16 amino acids long. CDR3 protein: CASSLYTGGAAYEQYF. Written as DNA, the CDR3 is TGTGCCAGCAGCTTATATACGGGGGGCGCGGCCTACGAGCAGTACTTC. Looking up the rest from reference TRBV7-9 and TRBJ2-7 gives the full variable domain: DTGVSQNPRHKITKRGQNVTFRCDPISEHNRLYWYRQTLGQGPEFLTYFQNEAQLEKSRLLSDRFSAERPKGSFSTLEIQRTEQGDSAMYLCASSLYTGGAAYEQYFGPGTRLTVT.

The V gene is TRBV11-2, the J gene TRBJ2-5; the match to TRBD2 covers 8 bases. The CDR3 runs 14 residues. With 5 bases clipped from V and 2 bases from J, the junction kept 4 bases outside the gene matches. CDR1 and CDR2 (germline): SGHAT, FQNNGV. For the CDR3, the DNA is TGTGCCAGCAGCGCCACTAGCGGACAAGAGACCCAGTACTTC. Encoded protein: CASSATSGQETQYF.

The chain has TRBV7-3 and TRBJ2-1; the match to TRBD2 covers 9 bases. J lost 9 bases, V lost 8 bases, and 23 bases had no gene match. Germline CDR1 and CDR2: SGHTA and FQGTGA. CDR3 size: 18 residues. The CDR3 region has the DNA TGTGCCAGCCCCCCCCGTGTGCTAGCGGGATCTCAGGTGGGTGAGCAGTTCTTC. Amino acids: CASPPRVLAGSQVGEQFF.

This chain joins TRBV7-3 and TRBJ2-5, with D perhaps TRBD2 (6 bases). The germline V gene encodes CDR1 SGHTA and CDR2 FQGTGA. Trimming stripped 3 bases from V and 11 bases from J, with 22 bases between. CDR3 length: 15 amino acids. The CDR3 DNA is TGTGCCAGCAGCTTCTTTTGCTATTTGTCGGGGGAGCAGTACTTC. The encoded protein is CASSFFCYLSGEQYF.

The chain is built from TRBV5-8 and TRBJ2-1; no clear D. The CDR3 extends over 13 amino acids. CDR1 SGHTS and CDR2 YDEGEE come from the germline V gene. V was clipped by 0 bases and J by 6 bases, with 7 bases between them. This chain's CDR3 is CASSLGLPNEQFF. The CDR3 DNA reads TGTGCCAGCAGCTTGGGACTCCCCAATGAGCAGTTCTTC.

The sample holds one count of this clone. The rearrangement links TRBV5-1 to TRBJ2-3; TRBD2 matches 7 bases. Germline CDR1 and CDR2: SGHRS and YFSETQ. The CDR3 extends over 16 amino acids. With 0 bases clipped from V and 3 bases from J, the junction kept 7 bases outside the gene matches. The CDR3 bases are TGCGCCAGCAGCTTGGGGGTAGGGAGGGGAACAGATACGCAGTATTTT. It encodes CASSLGVGRGTDTQYF.

The CDR3 nucleotides are TGTGCCAGTACAGGGATTTACACAGATACGCAGTATTTT. It yields the protein CASTGIYTDTQYF. The chain has TRBV19 and TRBJ2-3; D might be TRBD1 (5 bases). Trimming shortened V by 7 bases and J by 2 bases, and 10 bases separated the two germline ends. The CDR3 runs 13 residues. In germline, CDR1 is LNHDA, CDR2 SQIVND (reference sequence).

V is TRBV30 and J is TRBJ1-5; TRBD1 matches at 10 bases. The CDR3 has 14 residues. CDR1 and CDR2 (germline): GTSNPN, SVGIG (reference sequence). The V gene end was trimmed by 6 bases and the J gene end by 1 base; junction bases not matched to a gene: 3. CDR3 sequence (DNA): TGTGCCTGTACGGGACAGGGGAGCAATCAGCCCCAGCATTTT. Encoded protein: CACTGQGSNQPQHF.

V and J are TRBV27 and TRBJ1-1; 10 nucleotides align to TRBD1. The CDR3 has 19 residues. V dropped 7 bases and J dropped 5; count of bases not matched to a gene: 22. CDR1 MNHEY and CDR2 SMNVEV come from the germline V gene (reference sequence). The CDR3 spells CASKPRDRGILNERTEAFF. The DNA of the CDR3 is TGTGCCAGCAAACCCCGGGACAGGGGAATTCTCAATGAACGGACTGAAGCTTTCTTT.

This chain links TRBV21-1 with TRBJ2-7; the listed D gene, TRBD1, was not tested against the DNA. TRBV21-1 corresponds to a pseudogene. The CDR3 is made up of 17 amino acids. CDR3 sequence: CASSLPLGTGRSYEQYF. In DNA, the CDR3 is TGTGCCAGCAGCTTGCCCCTGGGGACAGGGAGGTCCTACGAGCAGTACTTC.